Shown below are 26 T cell receptor beta chains from a single sample sequenced in a study of radiotherapy plus CTLA-4 blockade in lung cancer. Only in-frame clones appear in the TCRdb table, and some are missing; sequencing was by immunoSEQ multiplex PCR. The table records about 62,000 clones, approximately 77% of them present only once. The sample here was peripheral blood, taken from a patient treated with radiotherapy plus ipilimumab. These receptors all come from a human donor with non-small cell lung cancer who had a complete response to radiotherapy plus ipilimumab.

This chain connects TRBV28 to TRBJ2-6, with D unclear. V lost 5 bases and J 5 bases, leaving 25 bases between the germline ends. CDR3 length equals 19 residues. Germline-derived CDR1 and CDR2 are MDHEN and SYDVKM. DNA for the CDR3: TGTGCCAGCAGTCCCACATTTCCTTTGACACAAAGTCGGGCCAACGTCCTGACTTTC. Its protein is CASSPTFPLTQSRANVLTF.

This sequence joins TRBV5-1 and TRBJ2-7; possibly TRBD1 for D (6 bases). From germline, CDR1 is SGHRS and CDR2 YFSETQ. The V end lost 4 bases, the J end lost 7 bases, and 9 bases lay between the germline ends. The CDR3 covers 11 residues. The CDR3 DNA reads as TGCGCCAGCAGCGCCGACAGGGAGCAGTACTTC. Translation gives CASSADREQYF.

The gene calls are TRBV12-2 and TRBJ2-3; TRBD2, as called in the table, went unchecked against the DNA. TRBV12-2 is flagged as a pseudogene. The CDR3 is 15 amino acids. For the CDR3, the DNA is TGTGCAAGTCGCTTATCTACCGGGAGGACAGATACGCAGTATTTT. It translates to CASRLSTGRTDTQYF.

The rearrangement uses TRBV11-3 and TRBJ1-3, with D possibly being TRBD1 (6 bases). The CDR3 is 16 amino acids. V lost 0 bases and J 4 bases, leaving 13 bases between the germline ends. Germline loops: CDR1 SGHNT, CDR2 YENEEA. CDR3 sequence reads: CASSLDSGGRGNTIYF. CDR3 DNA sequence: TGTGCCAGCAGCTTAGACTCTGGGGGGCGCGGAAACACCATATATTTT.

This rearrangement joins TRBV6-1 to TRBJ2-7; D is unclear. Germline V gene lookup returns CDR1 MNHNS and CDR2 SASEGT. V gave up 1 base and J gave up 0 bases, with 7 bases separating them. The length of the CDR3 is 14 residues. The CDR3 DNA reads TGTGCCAGCAGTGAAGTTCCCAACTCCTACGAGCAGTACGTC. This sequence encodes CASSEVPNSYEQYV.

V gene TRBV14 combines with J gene TRBJ2-7; TRBD1 is a possible D gene (5 bases). Trimming took off 5 bases at V and 2 bases at J, with 16 bases between the two ends. In germline, CDR1 is SGHDN, CDR2 FVKESK. This CDR3 spans 15 amino acids. The CDR3 loop reads CASSKGLGFPYEQYF. CDR3 coding DNA: TGTGCCAGCAGCAAGGGGTTAGGGTTTCCCTACGAGCAGTACTTC.

The V and J genes are TRBV5-6 and TRBJ2-3; TRBD2 matches 10 bases. The CDR3 is made up of 16 amino acids. Trimming cost V 0 bases and J 6 bases; bases outside gene matches: 7. Germline CDR1 and CDR2: SGHDT and YYEEEE. CDR3 nucleotides: TGTGCCAGCAGCTTGGCACTAGCGGGGCCCCGCGATACGCAGTATTTT. Its protein is CASSLALAGPRDTQYF. The entire variable domain, with the rest obtained from reference TRBV5-6 and TRBJ2-3, is as follows: DAGVTQSPTHLIKTRGQQVTLRCSPKSGHDTVSWYQQALGQGPQFIFQYYEEEERQRGNFPDRFSGHQFPNYSSELNVNALLLGDSALYLCASSLALAGPRDTQYFGPGTRLTVL.

In its sample, this clone was seen a few times. The rearrangement joins TRBV7-9 to TRBJ2-2; D perhaps matches TRBD2 (6 bases). Germline V CDR1 and CDR2: SEHNR, FQNEAQ (reference sequence). The CDR3 totals 17 residues. Trimming shortened V by 0 bases and J by 2 bases, and 13 bases separated the two germline ends. CDR3 sequence reads: CASSLAYGGINTGELFF. CDR3 sequence (DNA): TGTGCCAGCAGCTTAGCGTACGGGGGAATCAACACCGGGGAGCTGTTTTTT.

V is TRBV4-1 and J is TRBJ2-2; D unclear. Per the germline V gene, CDR1 is MGHRA and CDR2 is YSYEKL. V was shortened by 4 bases and J by 1 base, with 7 bases between the two germline ends. This CDR3 contains 14 residues. The CDR3 here is CASSRPRNTGELFF. The CDR3 DNA reads as TGCGCCAGCAGCCGTCCCCGGAACACCGGGGAGCTGTTTTTT.

Of note for this clone: Sequence at one end of the junction differs from germline and may be a read error. The CDR3 here is CASSLGTAF. CDR3 sequence (DNA): TGTGCCAGCAGCTTGGGGACAGCGTTC. The genes are TRBV5-5 and TRBJ1-2; the D gene is possibly TRBD1 (6 bases). Germline CDR1 SGHKS, CDR2 YYEKEE (reference sequence). This CDR3 has 9 residues.

V usage is TRBV28 and J usage is TRBJ2-7, with D possibly being TRBD1 (6 bases). V was clipped by 6 bases and J by 3 bases, with 18 bases between them. Germline CDR1 and CDR2: MDHEN and SYDVKM. The CDR3 length is 15 residues. CDR3: CASSGRGQGDYEQYV. CDR3 in DNA: TGTGCCAGCAGCGGCAGGGGACAAGGAGACTACGAGCAGTACGTC.

This clone showed up just a few times. V is TRBV5-1 and J is TRBJ2-7; D remains unclear. This CDR3 spans 15 amino acids. Looked up from germline, CDR1 is SGHRS and CDR2 is YFSETQ. Trimming took 0 bases from V and 3 from J, leaving 13 bases between them. CDR3 residues: CASSLESGPSYEQYF. CDR3 DNA sequence: TGCGCCAGCAGCTTGGAATCCGGACCGAGCTACGAGCAGTACTTC.

This rearrangement joins TRBV7-2 to TRBJ1-3, with a weak D call TRBD1 (5 bases). The CDR3 totals 17 residues. The V gene lost 2 bases and the J gene lost 1 base, with 15 bases spanning the gap. Per the germline V gene, CDR1 is SGHTA and CDR2 is FQGNSA. The CDR3 loop reads CASSLIGQRLSGNTIYF. The CDR3 region has the DNA TGTGCCAGCAGCTTAATCGGACAACGTCTTTCTGGAAACACCATATATTTT.

The V gene is TRBV5-6, the J gene TRBJ1-2; no definite D call. CDR3 length: 15 amino acids. Germline V gene sequence: CDR1 SGHDT, CDR2 YYEEEE. Trimming took off 0 bases at V and 1 base at J, with 10 bases between the two ends. CDR3 DNA: TGTGCCAGCAGCTTGGGCCAGTCTATTAACTATGGCTACACCTTC. Residues: CASSLGQSINYGYTF.

The chain combines TRBV4-3 with TRBJ2-7, with 10 positions matching TRBD2. The CDR3 runs to 19 residues. V shed 2 bases and J 3 bases; nucleotides not matched to a gene: 16. The germline V gene has CDR1 LGHNA and CDR2 YSLEER. CDR3 sequence reads: CASSQSKAASGGLNYEQYF. The DNA of the CDR3 is TGCGCCAGCAGCCAATCAAAAGCGGCTAGCGGGGGACTAAACTACGAGCAGTACTTC.

The V and J genes are TRBV27 and TRBJ2-4, with D maybe TRBD2 (5 bases). Per the germline V gene, CDR1 is MNHEY and CDR2 is SMNVEV (reference sequence). V shed 6 bases and J shed 7 bases, with 13 bases lying between them. This CDR3 has 13 residues. The DNA of the CDR3 is TGTGCCAGCAGGAACGGGGTAAAGAACATTCAGTACTTC. Residues: CASRNGVKNIQYF.

The chain employs TRBV18 and TRBJ2-2, with D unclear. CDR1 is KGHSH and CDR2 is LQKENI in the germline V gene. This CDR3 has 15 residues. V was pared by 3 bases and J by 4 bases, with 12 bases between. CDR3 nucleotide sequence: TGTGCCAGCTCACCGAACATGAAGGGCACCGGGGAGCTGTTTTTT. Encoded protein: CASSPNMKGTGELFF.

CDR3 protein: CAWSPTGRSSYNSPLHF. In nucleotides, the CDR3 is TGTGCCTGGAGTCCCACCGGGAGGAGCTCCTATAATTCACCCCTCCACTTT. The genes are TRBV30 and TRBJ1-6; the D is unclear. CDR1 is GTSNPN, CDR2 SVGIG, per germline (reference sequence). Trimming cost V 2 bases and J 0 bases, with 14 bases left between them. The CDR3 length is 17 residues.

This clone was detected only a few times. The J gene is TRBJ2-7, the V gene TRBV6-6, with D unclear. Germline CDR1 MNHNY, CDR2 SVGAGI (reference sequence). V was pared by 2 bases and J by 2 bases, with 7 bases between. The CDR3 spans 13 residues. The CDR3 protein is CASSYPQTYEQYV. The CDR3 DNA sequence: TGTGCCAGCAGTTACCCCCAGACCTACGAGCAGTACGTC.

Here the CDR3 DNA reads TGTGCCAGCAGCATTCCGGGACTAGCGGGGGGTACTAGCACAGATACGCAGTATTTT. It specifies CASSIPGLAGGTSTDTQYF. The chain combines TRBV5-6 with TRBJ2-3; 15 nucleotides agree with TRBD2. This CDR3 is built from 19 residues. Germline V CDR1 and CDR2: SGHDT, YYEEEE. Trimming cost V 4 bases and J 0 bases; bases outside gene matches: 9. The full variable domain, its missing parts supplied by reference TRBV5-6 and TRBJ2-3, is DAGVTQSPTHLIKTRGQQVTLRCSPKSGHDTVSWYQQALGQGPQFIFQYYEEEERQRGNFPDRFSGHQFPNYSSELNVNALLLGDSALYLCASSIPGLAGGTSTDTQYFGPGTRLTVL.

The chain carries TRBV6-5 and TRBJ2-7, with unresolved D. Trimming left V 6 bases short and J 3 bases short, with 18 bases between. The CDR3 runs 15 residues. CDR1 MNHEY and CDR2 SVGAGI come from the germline V gene. CDR3 sequence: CASSPISQIGYEQYV. CDR3 nucleotides: TGTGCCAGCAGCCCGATCAGTCAGATAGGCTACGAGCAGTACGTC.

The genes are TRBV5-1 and TRBJ1-5; D uncertain. This CDR3 has 13 amino acids. Germline V lookup: CDR1 SGHRS, CDR2 YFSETQ. V was cut by 4 bases and J by 4 bases, with 9 bases left in between. CDR3 nucleotide sequence: TGCGCCAGCAGCCGTGGGGTAAATCAGCCCCAGCATTTT. Protein product: CASSRGVNQPQHF.

The chain employs TRBV11-3 and TRBJ2-5; 7 bases line up with TRBD1. The V segment lost 1 base and the J segment 3 bases; nucleotides outside the gene matches: 8. The CDR3 runs to 16 residues. The germline V gene has CDR1 SGHNT and CDR2 YENEEA. In DNA form, the CDR3 reads TGTGCCAGCAGCTTAGGGCCCGAGACAGGGAAAGAGACCCAGTACTTC. Its protein product is CASSLGPETGKETQYF.

This clone was counted only a few times. The chain links TRBV19 to TRBJ2-6; D is unresolved. The germline V and J ends were trimmed by 3 bases and 0 bases, with 12 bases remaining between them. CDR3 length: 17 amino acids. CDR1 LNHDA and CDR2 SQIVND come from the germline V gene (reference sequence). CDR3 in amino acids: CASSISGRPSGANVLTF. In DNA, the CDR3 is TGTGCCAGTAGTATCTCTGGACGACCCTCTGGGGCCAACGTCCTGACTTTC.

This clone was observed a few times. The J gene is TRBJ1-2, the V gene TRBV18; D possibly corresponds to TRBD1 (5 bases). The CDR3 contains 13 residues. Germline V CDR1 and CDR2: KGHSH, LQKENI. With 2 bases removed from V and 9 bases from J, the gap between germline ends came to 13 bases. CDR3 amino acids: CASSPSKGRSYTF. CDR3 coding DNA: TGTGCCAGCTCACCATCGAAGGGGAGGAGCTACACCTTC. Filled out from reference TRBV18 and TRBJ1-2, the complete variable domain reads NAGVMQNPRHLVRRRGQEARLRCSPMKGHSHVYWYRQLPEEGLKFMVYLQKENIIDESGMPKERFSAEFPKEGPSILRIQQVVRGDSAAYFCASSPSKGRSYTFGSGTRLTVV.

This clone showed up just once. The rearrangement joins TRBV2 to TRBJ2-7; TRBD2 matches at 8 bases. Germline V gene data show CDR1 as SNHLY and CDR2 as FYNNEI. The V segment lost 4 bases and the J segment 1 base; nucleotides outside the gene matches: 6. The length of the CDR3 is 15 residues. CDR3 in DNA: TGTGCCAGCAGTGGTAGAGCGGGGGATTCCTACGAGCAGTACTTC. As protein: CASSGRAGDSYEQYF.